The table lists the clone carrying this T cell receptor (beta chain) with a few counts. This entry belongs to a study of HIV-infected patients and healthy controls. TCRdb re-called the 5' RACE reads with MiXCR, one entry per CDR3 protein. Of some 67,000 distinct CDR3 sequences in the sample, around 16% were seen once. CDR1 MNHEY and CDR2 SVGAGI come from the germline V gene. With 5 bases clipped from V and 4 bases from J, the junction kept 6 bases outside the gene matches. This CDR3 is built from 15 residues. The clonotype originates from a human donor in good health. The sample was CD4+ T cells from blood. The chain uses TRBV6-5 and TRBJ2-3, with TRBD2 matching 10 bases. The CDR3 region has the DNA TGTGCCAGCAGTCGACTAGCGGGTAGCTCAGATACGCAGTATTTT. Its translation: CASSRLAGSSDTQYF.